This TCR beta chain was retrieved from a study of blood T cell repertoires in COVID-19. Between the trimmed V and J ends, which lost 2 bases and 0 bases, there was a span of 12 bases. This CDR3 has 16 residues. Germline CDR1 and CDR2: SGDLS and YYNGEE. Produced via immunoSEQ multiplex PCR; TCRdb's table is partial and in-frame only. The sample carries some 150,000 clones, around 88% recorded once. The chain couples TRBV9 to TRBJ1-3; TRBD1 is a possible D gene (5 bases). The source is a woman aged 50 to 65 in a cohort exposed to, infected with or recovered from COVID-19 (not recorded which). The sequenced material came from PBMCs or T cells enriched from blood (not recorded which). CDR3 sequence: CASSVSGGSSGNTIYF. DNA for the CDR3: TGTGCCAGCAGCGTTTCGGGGGGGAGCTCTGGAAACACCATATATTTT.